The sequence of this T cell receptor beta chain was determined in a study of cytotoxic CD8 clonotypes in ibrutinib-treated CLL. Background on the study: Included were 11 relapsed/refractory and about 15 treatment-naive patients, of whom approximately 18 were IGHV unmutated. Median treatment time before response sampling was eleven to twelve months, range 6 to 36.

The germline CDR1 and CDR2 sequences are SGHNT and YENEEA. The CDR3 length is 15 residues. Trimming removed 1 base at V and 5 bases at J, with 15 bases between. The intended depth for sequencing was 1 in 200,000 to 1 in 1 million T cells. The protocol was immunoSEQ multiplex PCR, while the TCRdb copy is restricted to in-frame clones and leaves out a portion. This sample has 190,000 or so clones; over 60% occur once, and the top ten carry around an eighth. Regarding the study as a whole: Baseline levels of clonality went above those of age-matched healthy donors and moved with circulating CD8+ T-cell counts.

Note on this clone: Its antigen is as yet unknown.

Sequenced here: PBMCs, sampled after 24 months of ibrutinib treatment. The rearrangement joins TRBV11-3 to TRBJ2-7; a weak D match, TRBD1 (5 bases). The receptor comes from a human donor with chronic lymphocytic leukemia. As DNA, the CDR3 is TGTGCCAGCAGCTTAGGCCAGGGCCAGTGGGACGAGCAGTACTTC. Amino acid sequence: CASSLGQGQWDEQYF.